This T cell receptor beta chain was recorded in a study of blood T cell repertoires in COVID-19. Study-level information: From T cells, B-cell-depleted T cells, or PBMCs came the material, which was cDNA or gDNA.

The CDR3 covers 13 residues. Trimming removed 3 bases at V and 6 bases at J, with 12 bases between. The germline gives CDR1 SGDLS, CDR2 YYNGEE. Assignments of participants to cohorts depended upon their own reported clinical history. In the authors' workflow: From reference gene primer amplification, estimates of nucleated cell counts were derived. The protocol was immunoSEQ multiplex PCR, while the TCRdb copy is restricted to in-frame clones and leaves out a portion. D and trimming were read from the DNA, whereas the V and J calls and clone size are those reported in that table. Of some 200,000 clones listed, approximately 79% were seen once; the top ten hold 4.5% to 6.5%.

The TCR comes from a woman aged 55-70 years with acute COVID-19. V is TRBV9 and J is TRBJ1-1, with a weak D call TRBD1 (6 bases). The specimen sequenced was PBMCs or T cells enriched from blood (not recorded which). CDR3 loop: CASSGRQDAEAFF. DNA for the CDR3: TGTGCCAGCAGCGGCCGACAGGACGCTGAAGCTTTCTTT.